The 21 T cell receptor beta chains in this list originate from one sample, sequenced in a study of beta chain features in type 1 diabetes. The investigators reverse transcribed all of the isolated RNA, so they sequenced expressed TCRB transcripts. Sequencing was performed with immunoSEQ multiplex PCR; in TCRdb, only in-frame clones are kept and a portion is missing. The sample includes approximately 250,000 clones, over 8.5% of them seen just once. The sequenced material came from naive CD4+ T cells from blood. These receptor sequences come from a woman younger than 35 in good health.

This clone appeared a few times. The chain carries TRBV18 and TRBJ1-1; 10 bases fit TRBD1. This CDR3 has 16 amino acids. Trimming removed 3 bases from V and 5 bases from J; junction bases left unmatched: 9. Germline values: CDR1 KGHSH, CDR2 LQKENI. As DNA, the CDR3 is TGTGCCAGCTCACCTTTCTGGGGACAGGGGAATACTGAAGCTTTCTTT. As protein: CASSPFWGQGNTEAFF.

This clone was counted a few times. The chain couples TRBV6-1 to TRBJ1-1; D ambiguous. CDR1 and CDR2 from the germline V gene are MNHNS and SASEGT. The length of the CDR3 is 15 residues. Deletions cut 2 bases from V and 1 base from J, with 11 bases between. The CDR3 DNA reads TGTGCCAGCAGTGAATATCGGGTCAGGAACACTGAAGCTTTCTTT. It specifies CASSEYRVRNTEAFF.

This clone occurred many times. The chain carries TRBV7-9 and TRBJ2-1, with D possibly TRBD1 on 6 matching bases. The CDR3 is made up of 15 amino acids. Trimming pared 1 base from V and 7 bases from J, leaving 14 bases between. Germline assignment: CDR1 SEHNR and CDR2 FQNEAQ (reference sequence). CDR3 residues: CASSLVTGPMNEQFF. The CDR3 DNA follows: TGTGCCAGCAGCTTAGTCACAGGGCCTATGAATGAGCAGTTCTTC.

The V gene is TRBV28, the J gene TRBJ1-1; the match to TRBD1 covers 10 bases. The germline gives CDR1 MDHEN, CDR2 SYDVKM. The CDR3 extends over 15 amino acids. The V segment lost 5 bases and the J segment 1 base; nucleotides outside the gene matches: 4. CDR3 DNA: TGTGCCAGCAGTATGCGGACAGGGGGGAACACTGAAGCTTTCTTT. This translates into CASSMRTGGNTEAFF.

V usage is TRBV18 and J usage is TRBJ2-5; a possible D gene is TRBD1 (5 bases). Deletions cut 5 bases from V and 0 bases from J, with 10 bases between. Per germline, CDR1 KGHSH and CDR2 LQKENI. The CDR3 has 14 residues. The CDR3, as DNA: TGTGCCAGCTCAATAGACAGAGACCAAGAGACCCAGTACTTC. Its protein is CASSIDRDQETQYF.

This clone was detected only a few times. CDR3 protein: CASSEARSESRMNSPLHF. CDR3 bases: TGTGCCAGCAGTGAAGCCCGATCCGAGTCCAGGATGAATTCACCCCTCCACTTT. This chain links TRBV6-1 with TRBJ1-6, with D hard to call. This CDR3 has 18 amino acids. The germline gives CDR1 MNHNS, CDR2 SASEGT. V lost 0 bases and J 7 bases, leaving 19 bases between the germline ends.

The chain has TRBV19 and TRBJ2-3; D remains unclear. V lost 3 bases and J 3 bases, leaving 4 bases between the germline ends. Germline loops: CDR1 LNHDA, CDR2 SQIVND (reference sequence). CDR3 length: 12 amino acids. The CDR3 coding sequence is TGTGCCAGTAGTATTCGGACAGATACGCAGTATTTT. This encodes CASSIRTDTQYF.

The chain recombines TRBV5-1 with TRBJ1-4, with TRBD1 matching 7 bases. Germline CDR1 is SGHRS and CDR2 is YFSETQ. The J segment lost 2 bases and the V segment lost 3 bases, leaving 4 bases of the junction unmatched. The CDR3 has 15 residues. The CDR3 DNA follows: TGCGCCAGCAGCTGGCTGACAGGGACTAATGAAAAACTGTTTTTT. Translating it yields CASSWLTGTNEKLFF.

The chain recombines TRBV5-1 with TRBJ2-5, with D possibly matching TRBD2 (5 bases). Germline V CDR1 and CDR2: SGHRS, YFSETQ. V was cut by 0 bases and J by 7 bases, with 10 bases left in between. The CDR3 sequence is 13 residues long. The CDR3 nucleotides read TGCGCCAGCAGCTTGGACGGGATTGGGACCCAGTACTTC. Encoded protein: CASSLDGIGTQYF.

The rearrangement links TRBV10-3 to TRBJ1-5, with 9 bases matching TRBD1. After removal of 4 bases from V and 5 bases from J, the junction contained 6 bases not matched to a gene. The CDR3 is 15 residues long. The V gene's germline CDR1 is ENHRY and CDR2 SYGVKD. The CDR3 spells CAISVGTGRDQPQHF. CDR3 coding DNA: TGTGCCATCAGTGTAGGGACAGGGCGGGATCAGCCCCAGCATTTT.

This clone was observed a handful of times. The chain recombines TRBV30 with TRBJ1-4; weak D call: TRBD1 (6 bases). This CDR3 has 14 amino acids. Germline V CDR1 and CDR2: GTSNPN, SVGIG (reference sequence). Deletions cut 1 base from V and 6 bases from J, with 12 bases between. CDR3 nucleotide sequence: TGTGCCTGGAGTGAAAGAGGGGGGGATGAAAAACTGTTTTTT. Encoded protein: CAWSERGGDEKLFF.

This clone occurred many times. This chain joins TRBV14 and TRBJ2-1, with unresolved D. Between the trimmed V and J ends, which lost 1 base and 4 bases, there was a span of 8 bases. The CDR3 totals 14 residues. The germline V gene encodes CDR1 SGHDN and CDR2 FVKESK. As DNA, the CDR3 is TGTGCCAGCAGCCAAGTACAGATTTACAATGAGCAGTTCTTC. Its protein is CASSQVQIYNEQFF.

This clone was counted between two and nine times. The chain uses TRBV25-1 and TRBJ2-2; 8 bases line up with TRBD2. J lost 4 bases, V lost 8 bases, and 9 bases had no gene match. The CDR3 has 15 residues. CDR1 is MGHDK, CDR2 SYGVNS, per germline. The CDR3 region has the DNA TGTGCCAGCCGCTCCACACGGGAGGGCACCGGGGAGCTGTTTTTT. This sequence encodes CASRSTREGTGELFF.

The genes are TRBV30 and TRBJ1-4, with 8 bases that match TRBD1. The trim removed 5 bases at V and 0 bases at J, leaving 8 bases unmatched. Germline V gene sequence: CDR1 GTSNPN, CDR2 SVGIG (reference sequence). This CDR3 spans 16 amino acids. In DNA, the CDR3 is TGTGCCTGGGGACAGGGAGAAGGCGCAACTAATGAAAAACTGTTTTTT. Its translation is CAWGQGEGATNEKLFF.

This clone was observed a few times. V and J are TRBV19 and TRBJ2-5; 9 bases agree with TRBD1. CDR3 length: 13 residues. Germline lookup yields CDR1 LNHDA and CDR2 SQIVND (reference sequence). The V segment lost 6 bases and the J segment 4 bases; nucleotides outside the gene matches: 3. The CDR3 nucleotides are TGTGCCAGTAGAACAGGGGGCTTAGAGACCCAGTACTTC. It is translated as CASRTGGLETQYF. Filled out from reference TRBV19 and TRBJ2-5, the complete variable domain reads DGGITQSPKYLFRKEGQNVTLSCEQNLNHDAMYWYRQDPGQGLRLIYYSQIVNDFQKGDIAEGYSVSREKKESFPLTVTSAQKNPTAFYLCASRTGGLETQYFGPGTRLLVL.

With regard to this clone: In the same sample, other DNA sequences code for this CDR3. The rearrangement links TRBV5-4 to TRBJ1-1; D call uncertain. Germline lookup yields CDR1 SGHNT and CDR2 YYREEE (reference sequence). The CDR3 runs to 14 residues. V dropped 0 bases and J dropped 0 bases, with 6 bases sitting between them. The CDR3 loop reads CASSLGGVNTEAFF. The CDR3 DNA reads TGTGCCAGCAGCTTGGGCGGGGTGAACACTGAAGCTTTCTTT.

This chain connects TRBV5-6 to TRBJ2-1, with D unclear. From germline, CDR1 is SGHDT and CDR2 YYEEEE. V gave up 2 bases and J gave up 5 bases, with 8 bases separating them. The CDR3 consists of 13 residues. This chain's CDR3 is CASSLPADNEQFF. The DNA for the CDR3 is TGTGCCAGCAGCTTACCCGCGGACAATGAGCAGTTCTTC.

The chain is built from TRBV9 and TRBJ1-2, with D unclear. The CDR3 has 18 amino acids. Trimming removed 3 bases at V and 2 bases at J, with 23 bases between. From germline, CDR1 is SGDLS and CDR2 YYNGEE. CDR3 region: CASSGGREDALDNYGYTF. CDR3 nucleotides: TGTGCCAGCAGCGGAGGAAGGGAGGACGCACTAGACAACTATGGCTACACCTTC.

This chain connects TRBV6-5 to TRBJ2-4, with a tentative D call TRBD1 (6 bases). The CDR3 sequence is 14 residues long. The germline V and J ends were trimmed by 7 bases and 9 bases, with 19 bases remaining between them. Per germline, CDR1 MNHEY and CDR2 SVGAGI. CDR3 in amino acids: CASMRAGVGAIQYF. The CDR3 DNA follows: TGTGCCAGCATGAGGGCCGGAGTGGGGGCCATTCAGTACTTC.

Concerning this clone: The same CDR3 also results from other DNA sequences found in this sample. In nucleotides, the CDR3 is TGCGCCAGCAGTCCGGGACAGGGACAAGAGACCCAGTACTTC. Its protein product is CASSPGQGQETQYF. This chain connects TRBV5-1 to TRBJ2-5, with 9 bases aligning to TRBD1. CDR3 length equals 14 residues. Germline V gene data show CDR1 as SGHRS and CDR2 as YFSETQ. Germline trimming cut 5 bases from V and 2 bases from J; bases unmatched to any gene: 4.

The chain employs TRBV5-5 and TRBJ1-5; TRBD1 agrees at 7 bases. Germline V gene lookup returns CDR1 SGHKS and CDR2 YYEKEE (reference sequence). V lost 3 bases and J lost 2; bases outside the gene matches: 8. There are 16 residues in the CDR3. The CDR3 DNA is TGTGCCAGCAGCTCCACAGGGGAAAGGGGCAATCAGCCCCAGCATTTT. Translation gives CASSSTGERGNQPQHF.